This T cell receptor beta chain was observed in a study of metastatic and nonmetastatic thyroid tumors. On the study more broadly: Across blood and tumor or nodule tissue, repertoires from malignant and benign thyroid patients were compared with one another. Findings and limits, study-wide: In both blood and tumor samples, TCR beta diversity was reported significantly higher for malignant than benign nodules.

Under the authors' procedure: Construction of a distant-metastasis classifier for papillary thyroid cancer relied on CDR3 differences across clinicopathological groups. TCRdb reanalyzed the PCR reads via MiXCR. The V and J calls shown here were made by TCRdb, not taken from the authors' results. The sample has roughly 14,000 clones; around 30% are singletons. Comments on this clone: What it binds is not known.

Germline-derived CDR1 and CDR2 are MNHEY and SVGEGT. Germline trimming cut 4 bases from V and 2 bases from J; bases unmatched to any gene: 4. There are 15 residues in the CDR3. Thyroid surgery took place with no prior treatment in any patient. The receptor's source is a female donor with papillary thyroid cancer or a benign thyroid nodule (not recorded which). Some clones in this sample may be carry-over from other donors' samples. The chain joins TRBV6-2 or TRBV6-3 to TRBJ2-7; TRBD2 aligns across 11 bases. The sample comprised tumor tissue. The CDR3 region has the DNA TGTGCCAGCAGTTCCCGACTAGCGGGGACCTACGAGCAGTACTTC. Translating gives CASSSRLAGTYEQYF.